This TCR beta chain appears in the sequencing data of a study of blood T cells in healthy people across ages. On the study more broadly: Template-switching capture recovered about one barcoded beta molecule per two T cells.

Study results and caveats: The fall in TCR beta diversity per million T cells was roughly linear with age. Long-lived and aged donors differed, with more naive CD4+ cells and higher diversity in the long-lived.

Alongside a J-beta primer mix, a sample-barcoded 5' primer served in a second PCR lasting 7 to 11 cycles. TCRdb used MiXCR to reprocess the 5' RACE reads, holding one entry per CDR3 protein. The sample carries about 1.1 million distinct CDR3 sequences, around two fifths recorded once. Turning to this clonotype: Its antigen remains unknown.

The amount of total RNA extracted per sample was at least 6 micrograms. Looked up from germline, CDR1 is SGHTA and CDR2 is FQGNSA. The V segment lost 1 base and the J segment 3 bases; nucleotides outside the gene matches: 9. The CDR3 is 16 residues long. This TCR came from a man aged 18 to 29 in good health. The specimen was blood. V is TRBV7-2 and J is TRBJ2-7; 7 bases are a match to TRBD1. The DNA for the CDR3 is TGTGCCAGCAGCTTAGGACAGGGAATTTTTATCTACGAGCAGTACTTC. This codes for CASSLGQGIFIYEQYF.